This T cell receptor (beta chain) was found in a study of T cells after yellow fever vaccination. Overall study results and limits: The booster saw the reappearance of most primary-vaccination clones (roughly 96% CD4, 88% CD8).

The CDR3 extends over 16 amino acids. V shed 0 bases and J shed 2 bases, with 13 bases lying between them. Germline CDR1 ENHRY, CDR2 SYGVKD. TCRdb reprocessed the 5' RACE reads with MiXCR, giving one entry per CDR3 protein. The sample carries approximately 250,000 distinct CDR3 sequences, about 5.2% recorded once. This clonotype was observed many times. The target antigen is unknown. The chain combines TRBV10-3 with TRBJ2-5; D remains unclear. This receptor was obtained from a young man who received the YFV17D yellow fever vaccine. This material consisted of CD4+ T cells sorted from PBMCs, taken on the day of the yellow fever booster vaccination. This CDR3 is CAISESEVGGQETQYF. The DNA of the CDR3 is TGTGCCATCAGTGAGTCGGAAGTTGGCGGACAAGAGACCCAGTACTTC.